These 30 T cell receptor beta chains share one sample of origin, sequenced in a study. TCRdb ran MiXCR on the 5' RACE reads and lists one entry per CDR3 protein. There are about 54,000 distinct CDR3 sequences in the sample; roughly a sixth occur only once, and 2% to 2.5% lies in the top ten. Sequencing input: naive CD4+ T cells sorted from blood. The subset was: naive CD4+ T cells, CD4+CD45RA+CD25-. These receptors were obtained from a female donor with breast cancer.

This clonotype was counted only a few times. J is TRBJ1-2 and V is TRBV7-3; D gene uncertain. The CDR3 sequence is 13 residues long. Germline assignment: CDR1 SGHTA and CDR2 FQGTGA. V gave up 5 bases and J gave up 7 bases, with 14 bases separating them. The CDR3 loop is CASSPGPTGGYTF. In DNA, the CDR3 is TGTGCCAGCAGCCCCGGGCCCACGGGTGGCTACACCTTC.

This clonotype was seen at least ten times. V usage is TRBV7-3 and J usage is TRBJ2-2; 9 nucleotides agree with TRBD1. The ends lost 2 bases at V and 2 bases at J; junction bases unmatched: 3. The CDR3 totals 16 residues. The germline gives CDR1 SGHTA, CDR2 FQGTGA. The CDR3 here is CASSLGGQGNTGELFF. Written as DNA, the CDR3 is TGTGCCAGCAGCTTAGGGGGACAGGGAAACACCGGGGAGCTGTTTTTT.

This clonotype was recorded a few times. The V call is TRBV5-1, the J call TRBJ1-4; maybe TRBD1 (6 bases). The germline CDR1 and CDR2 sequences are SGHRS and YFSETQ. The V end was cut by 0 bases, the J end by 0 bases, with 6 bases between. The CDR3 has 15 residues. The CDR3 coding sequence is TGCGCCAGCAGCTTGGGGACAGCAACTAATGAAAAACTGTTTTTT. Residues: CASSLGTATNEKLFF.

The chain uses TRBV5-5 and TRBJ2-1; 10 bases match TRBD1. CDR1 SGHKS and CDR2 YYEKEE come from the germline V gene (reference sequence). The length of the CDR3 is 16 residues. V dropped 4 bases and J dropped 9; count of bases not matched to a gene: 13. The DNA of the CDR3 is TGTGCCAGCAGCCCTCGGACAGGGGGGTCCGGGCGTGAGCAGTTCTTC. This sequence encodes CASSPRTGGSGREQFF.

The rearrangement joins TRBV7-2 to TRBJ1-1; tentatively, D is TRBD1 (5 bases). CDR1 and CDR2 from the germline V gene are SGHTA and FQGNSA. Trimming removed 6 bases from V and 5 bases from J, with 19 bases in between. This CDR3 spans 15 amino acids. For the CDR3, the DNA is TGTGCCAGCAGATTAAACACAGCCGGGGGGACTGAAGCTTTCTTT. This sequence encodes CASRLNTAGGTEAFF.

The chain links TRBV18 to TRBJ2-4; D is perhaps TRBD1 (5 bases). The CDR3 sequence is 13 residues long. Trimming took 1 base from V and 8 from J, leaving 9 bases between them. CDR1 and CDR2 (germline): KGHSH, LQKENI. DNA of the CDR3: TGTGCCAGCTCACCACATAGCAGGGACATTCAGTACTTC. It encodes CASSPHSRDIQYF. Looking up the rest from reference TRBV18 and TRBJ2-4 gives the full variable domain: NAGVMQNPRHLVRRRGQEARLRCSPMKGHSHVYWYRQLPEEGLKFMVYLQKENIIDESGMPKERFSAEFPKEGPSILRIQQVVRGDSAAYFCASSPHSRDIQYFGAGTRLSVL.

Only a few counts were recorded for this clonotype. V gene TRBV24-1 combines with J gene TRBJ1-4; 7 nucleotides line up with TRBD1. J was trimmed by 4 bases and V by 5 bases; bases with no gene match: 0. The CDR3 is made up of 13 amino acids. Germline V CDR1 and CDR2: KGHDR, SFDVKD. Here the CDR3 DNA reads TGTGCCACCAGTGGGGACAGTAATGAAAAACTGTTTTTT. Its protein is CATSGDSNEKLFF.

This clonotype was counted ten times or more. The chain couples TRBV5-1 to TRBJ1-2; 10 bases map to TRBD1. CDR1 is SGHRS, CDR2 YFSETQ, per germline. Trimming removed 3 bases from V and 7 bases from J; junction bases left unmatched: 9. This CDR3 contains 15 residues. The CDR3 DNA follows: TGCGCCAGCAGCTCCGGGACAGGGGCGTCGAGTGGCTACACCTTC. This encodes CASSSGTGASSGYTF.

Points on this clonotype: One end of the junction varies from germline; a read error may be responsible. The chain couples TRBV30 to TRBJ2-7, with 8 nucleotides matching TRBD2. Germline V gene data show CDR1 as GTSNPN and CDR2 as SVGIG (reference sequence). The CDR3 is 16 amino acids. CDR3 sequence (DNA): TGTGCCCGGAGTAGGAGCAGCGGGGGAGTAGTCTACGAGCAGTACTTC. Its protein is CARSRSSGGVVYEQYF.

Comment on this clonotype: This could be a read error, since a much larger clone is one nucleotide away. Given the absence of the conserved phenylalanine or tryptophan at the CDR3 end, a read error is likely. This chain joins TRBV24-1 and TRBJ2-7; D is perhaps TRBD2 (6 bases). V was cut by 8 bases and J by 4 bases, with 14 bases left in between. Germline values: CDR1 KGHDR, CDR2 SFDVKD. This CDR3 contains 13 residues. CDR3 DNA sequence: TGTGCCACCATATCGGGAGACCCATACGAGCAGTACCTC. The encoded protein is CATISGDPYEQYL.

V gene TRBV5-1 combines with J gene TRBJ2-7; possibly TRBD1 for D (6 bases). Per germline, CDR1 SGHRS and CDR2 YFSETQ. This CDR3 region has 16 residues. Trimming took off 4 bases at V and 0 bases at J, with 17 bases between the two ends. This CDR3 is CASSPRGGMGSYEQYF. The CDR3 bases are TGCGCCAGCAGCCCCAGAGGGGGAATGGGCTCCTACGAGCAGTACTTC.

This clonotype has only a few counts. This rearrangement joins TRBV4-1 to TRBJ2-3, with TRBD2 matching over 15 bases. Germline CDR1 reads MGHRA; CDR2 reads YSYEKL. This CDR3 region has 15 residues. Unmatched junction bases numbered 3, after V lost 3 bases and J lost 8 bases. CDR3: CASSQGLAGGATQYF. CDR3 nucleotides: TGCGCCAGCAGCCAGGGACTAGCGGGAGGAGCTACGCAGTATTTT.

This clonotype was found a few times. CDR3 bases: TGTGCCAGCAGTGGACAGGTCAATCAGCCCCAGCATTTT. Translating gives CASSGQVNQPQHF. The chain uses TRBV2 and TRBJ1-5, with D possibly TRBD1 on 6 matching bases. CDR3 length: 13 amino acids. Germline-derived CDR1 and CDR2 are SNHLY and FYNNEI. V was pared by 4 bases and J by 3 bases, with 7 bases between.

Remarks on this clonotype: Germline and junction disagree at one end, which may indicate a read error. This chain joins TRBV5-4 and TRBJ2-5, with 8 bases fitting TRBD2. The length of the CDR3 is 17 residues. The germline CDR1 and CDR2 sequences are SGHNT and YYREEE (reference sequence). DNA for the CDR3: TGTGCCAGAAGCTGGGGGCCTTCGGGAGGGCCAGACGAGACCCAGTACTTC. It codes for CARSWGPSGGPDETQYF.

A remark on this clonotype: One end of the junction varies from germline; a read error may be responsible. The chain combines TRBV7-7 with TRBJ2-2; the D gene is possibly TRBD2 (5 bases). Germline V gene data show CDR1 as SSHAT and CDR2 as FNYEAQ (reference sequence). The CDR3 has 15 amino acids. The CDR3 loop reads CASSLATAGTGELFF. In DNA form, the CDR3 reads TGTGCTAGCAGCCTCGCCACGGCGGGCACCGGGGAGCTGTTTTTT.

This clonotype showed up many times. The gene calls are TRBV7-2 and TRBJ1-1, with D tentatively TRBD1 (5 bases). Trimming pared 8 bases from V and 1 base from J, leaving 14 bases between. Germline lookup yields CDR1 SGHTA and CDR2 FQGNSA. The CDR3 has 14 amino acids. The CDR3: CASRPGPSNTEAFF. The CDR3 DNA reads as TGTGCCAGCCGCCCGGGACCTTCGAACACTGAAGCTTTCTTT.

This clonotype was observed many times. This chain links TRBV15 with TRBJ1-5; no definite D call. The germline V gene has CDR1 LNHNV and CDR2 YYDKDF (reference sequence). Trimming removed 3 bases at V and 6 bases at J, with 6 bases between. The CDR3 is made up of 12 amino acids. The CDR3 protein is CATSRAFQPQHF. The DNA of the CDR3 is TGTGCCACCAGCAGGGCTTTTCAGCCCCAGCATTTT.

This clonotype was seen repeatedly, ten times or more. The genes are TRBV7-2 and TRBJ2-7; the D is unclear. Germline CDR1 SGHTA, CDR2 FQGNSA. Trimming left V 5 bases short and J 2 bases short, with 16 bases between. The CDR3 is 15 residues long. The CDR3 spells CASSAGRAPTYEQYF. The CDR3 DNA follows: TGTGCCAGCAGCGCAGGACGAGCCCCTACCTACGAGCAGTACTTC.

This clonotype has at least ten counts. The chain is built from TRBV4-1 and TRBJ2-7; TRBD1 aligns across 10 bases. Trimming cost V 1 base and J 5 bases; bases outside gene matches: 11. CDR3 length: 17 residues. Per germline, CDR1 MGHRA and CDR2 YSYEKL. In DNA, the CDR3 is TGCGCCAGCAGCCAAGTTGTTCTCCGGGACAGGGGTGACGAGCAGTACTTC. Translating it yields CASSQVVLRDRGDEQYF.

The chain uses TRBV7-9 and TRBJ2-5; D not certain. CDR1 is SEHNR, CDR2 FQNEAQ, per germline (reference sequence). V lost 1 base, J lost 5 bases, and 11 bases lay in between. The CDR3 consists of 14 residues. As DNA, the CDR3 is TGTGCCAGCAGCTTAGGAGACCTCCGTGAGACCCAGTACTTC. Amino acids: CASSLGDLRETQYF.

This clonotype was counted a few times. The CDR3 sequence is CASSYSVDGGALYGYTF. The CDR3 bases are TGTGCCAGCAGTTACTCGGTGGACGGGGGCGCCCTTTATGGCTACACCTTC. The V and J genes are TRBV6-5 and TRBJ1-2, with D maybe TRBD1 (6 bases). The CDR3 runs to 17 residues. The V gene's germline CDR1 is MNHEY and CDR2 SVGAGI. Trimming stripped 0 bases from V and 5 bases from J, with 19 bases between.

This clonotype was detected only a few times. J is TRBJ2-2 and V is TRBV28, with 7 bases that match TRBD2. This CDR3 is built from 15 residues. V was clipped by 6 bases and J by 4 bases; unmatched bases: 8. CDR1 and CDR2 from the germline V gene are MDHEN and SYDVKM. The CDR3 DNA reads TGTGCCAGCAGACGCTCACTAGCGCCCACCGGGGAGCTGTTTTTT. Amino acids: CASRRSLAPTGELFF.

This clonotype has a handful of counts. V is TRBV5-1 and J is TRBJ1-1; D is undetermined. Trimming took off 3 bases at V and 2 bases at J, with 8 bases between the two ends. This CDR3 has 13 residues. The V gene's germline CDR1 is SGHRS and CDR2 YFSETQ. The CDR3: CASSYRTNTEAFF. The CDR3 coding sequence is TGCGCCAGCAGCTATCGGACTAACACTGAAGCTTTCTTT.

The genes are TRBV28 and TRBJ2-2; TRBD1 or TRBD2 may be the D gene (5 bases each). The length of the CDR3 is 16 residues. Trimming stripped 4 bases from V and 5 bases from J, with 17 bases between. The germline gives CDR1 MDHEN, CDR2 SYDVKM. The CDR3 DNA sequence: TGTGCCAGCAGTTCCCCGGGACGGCGAGGGACCGGGGAGCTGTTTTTT. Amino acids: CASSSPGRRGTGELFF.

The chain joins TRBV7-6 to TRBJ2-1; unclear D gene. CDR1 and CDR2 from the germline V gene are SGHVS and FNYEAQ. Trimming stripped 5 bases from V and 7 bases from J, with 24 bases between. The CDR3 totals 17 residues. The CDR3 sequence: CASSLPPTDHLPNEQFF. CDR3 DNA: TGTGCCAGCAGCCTCCCTCCAACCGACCACCTTCCGAATGAGCAGTTCTTC.

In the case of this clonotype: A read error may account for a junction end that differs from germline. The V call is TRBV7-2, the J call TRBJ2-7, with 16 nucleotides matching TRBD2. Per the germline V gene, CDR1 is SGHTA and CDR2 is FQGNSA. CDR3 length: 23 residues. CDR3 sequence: CASSSSGDRGTSGGVFPSCEQYF. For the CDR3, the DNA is TGTGCCAGCAGCTCGTCCGGTGATAGGGGGACTAGCGGGGGGGTTTTCCCCTCCTGCGAGCAGTACTTC.

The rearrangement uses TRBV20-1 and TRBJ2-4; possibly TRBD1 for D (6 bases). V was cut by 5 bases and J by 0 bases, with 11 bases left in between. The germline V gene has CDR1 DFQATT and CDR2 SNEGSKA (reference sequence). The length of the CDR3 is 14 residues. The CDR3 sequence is CSARTDVAKNIQYF. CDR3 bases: TGCAGTGCTCGGACAGACGTAGCCAAAAACATTCAGTACTTC.

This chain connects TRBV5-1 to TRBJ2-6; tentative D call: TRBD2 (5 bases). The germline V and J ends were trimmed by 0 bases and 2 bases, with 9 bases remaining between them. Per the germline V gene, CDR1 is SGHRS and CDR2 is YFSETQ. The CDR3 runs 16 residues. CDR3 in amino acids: CASSLGQEAGANVLTF. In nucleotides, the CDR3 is TGCGCCAGCAGCTTGGGGCAGGAGGCTGGGGCCAACGTCCTGACTTTC.

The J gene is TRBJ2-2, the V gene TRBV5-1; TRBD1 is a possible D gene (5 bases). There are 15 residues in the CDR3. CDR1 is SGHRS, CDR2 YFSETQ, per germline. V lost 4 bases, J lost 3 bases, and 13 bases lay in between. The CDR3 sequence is CASSRRAEDTGELFF. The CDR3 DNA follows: TGCGCCAGCAGCCGCAGGGCCGAGGACACCGGGGAGCTGTTTTTT.

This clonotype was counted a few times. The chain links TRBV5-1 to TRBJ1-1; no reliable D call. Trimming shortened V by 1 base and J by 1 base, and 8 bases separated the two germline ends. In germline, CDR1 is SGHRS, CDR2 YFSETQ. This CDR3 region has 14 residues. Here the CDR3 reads CASSLFPGNTEAFF. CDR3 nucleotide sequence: TGCGCCAGCAGCTTGTTCCCCGGGAACACTGAAGCTTTCTTT.